What follows is one TCR beta chain and its context. Its antigen is currently unknown. This entry belongs to a study of a mutant IDH1 vaccine in newly diagnosed glioma. Study summary: Vaccine dosing followed radiotherapy by 4-6 weeks, or accompanied temozolomide cycles. Therapy received beforehand was radiotherapy, temozolomide, or both, with most patients given both. Visit V12 was at week 35; visit V13 was at week 47.

Stated time point: week 35, safety follow-up. Doses of 300 ug of mutant IDH1 20-mer peptide were given with topical imiquimod. Whole-study results and caveats: Pseudoprogression showed no apparent link to changes in top peripheral T cell clonotypes.

Repertoires were generated with immunoSEQ multiplex PCR, while TCRdb's copy carries only in-frame clones and drops some. In the table there are roughly 48,000 clones, over 65% of which are singletons. Trimming pared 5 bases from V and 0 bases from J, leaving 5 bases between. The CDR3 runs 12 residues. The germline gives CDR1 SGHAT, CDR2 FQNNGV. The source of this sequence is a man aged 40-49 years with glioma. The chain couples TRBV11-2 to TRBJ2-7; no firm D call. The specimen comprised PBMCs, sampled from a glioma patient whose treatment included an IDH1 peptide vaccine. Written as DNA, the CDR3 is TGTGCCAGCAGCCGCACCTCCTACGAGCAGTACTTC. Amino acid sequence: CASSRTSYEQYF.